This T cell receptor beta chain was identified in a study of shared clonotypes between healthy human individuals. Background on the study: Each donor's CD8 memory used one plate, CD8 naive two, each CD4 subset three.

Naive CD8 populations comprised CD45RO-negative cells positively selected for CCR7, excluding terminally differentiated effector memory CD45RA+ cells. This clone was detected once. Germline assignment: CDR1 MDHEN and CDR2 SYDVKM. This CDR3 spans 13 amino acids. The V end lost 8 bases, the J end lost 4 bases, and 14 bases lay between the germline ends. Generated by immunoSEQ multiplex PCR, the TCRdb table keeps only in-frame clones and is missing some. The table includes roughly 590,000 clones, about 95% detected once. The receptor was isolated from a woman younger than 45 in good health. The chain is built from TRBV28 and TRBJ1-2, with no clear D. Specimen: naive CD8+ T cells sorted from blood. Here the CDR3 reads CASCFMGLYGYTF. As DNA, the CDR3 is TGTGCCAGCTGCTTTATGGGCCTCTATGGCTACACCTTC.